This T cell receptor (beta chain) came from a study of T-cell memory formation after mild COVID-19. On the study more broadly: The two donors had largely donor-specific TCR clusters. Study-level points and caveats: Pre-infection memory carried some responding clones, suggesting that cross-reactive memory joined. A second wave expanding day 15 to 37 was CD4+-biased; contracting clones were balanced.

Constant-segment-primed 5'RACE gave TCR alpha and TCR beta cDNA libraries with sample barcodes and UMIs. Using its own MiXCR run on the 5' RACE reads, TCRdb lists one record per CDR3 protein. This sample has about 150,000 distinct CDR3 sequences, with under 15% found just once. The CDR3 contains 16 residues. V lost 5 bases and J lost 1; bases outside the gene matches: 7. Per germline, CDR1 SGHTA and CDR2 FQGNSA. This clonotype came up a few times. Its antigen is not identified. The sample was PBMCs or a T cell subset sorted from them (not recorded which). The sequence derives from a man aged 18 to 29 who had mild COVID-19 (a few samples of this study predate the infection). Cell type and time point are not known. The genes are TRBV7-2 and TRBJ2-3, with 9 bases that match TRBD2. The DNA of the CDR3 is TGTGCCAGCAGCGCCAGAGCGGGGGGTGGCACAGATACGCAGTATTTT. Amino acid sequence: CASSARAGGGTDTQYF. Looking up the rest from reference TRBV7-2 and TRBJ2-3 gives the full variable domain: GAGVSQSPSNKVTEKGKDVELRCDPISGHTALYWYRQSLGQGLEFLIYFQGNSAPDKSGLPSDRFSAERTGGSVSTLTIQRTQQEDSAVYLCASSARAGGGTDTQYFGPGTRLTVL.